One and the same sample provided the 14 T cell receptor beta chains below, sequenced in a study of OX40 agonist ivuxolimab in advanced cancers. Libraries were prepared by immunoSEQ multiplex PCR; TCRdb keeps only in-frame clonotypes and omits some of them. The sample has nearly 95,000 clones, around 94% seen once; the top ten hold roughly 2.6%. Sequencing used CD4+ or CD8+ T cells sorted from blood, obtained in a trial of the OX40 agonist ivuxolimab. These receptors all come from an adult with an advanced solid tumor such as melanoma, head and neck, liver or kidney cancer.

The chain recombines TRBV15 with TRBJ2-3; tentative D call: TRBD1 (5 bases). V was clipped by 0 bases and J by 1 base, with 23 bases between them. CDR1 is LNHNV, CDR2 YYDKDF, per germline (reference sequence). The CDR3 extends over 20 amino acids. DNA of the CDR3: TGTGCCACCAGCAGAGATTCGACCCCGGTGTCAGGGTTGGGCACAGATACGCAGTATTTT. Its protein product is CATSRDSTPVSGLGTDTQYF. The full variable domain, its missing parts supplied by reference TRBV15 and TRBJ2-3, is DAMVIQNPRYQVTQFGKPVTLSCSQTLNHNVMYWYQQKSSQAPKLLFHYYDKDFNNEADTPDNFQSRRPNTSFCFLDIRSPGLGDTAMYLCATSRDSTPVSGLGTDTQYFGPGTRLTVL.

CDR3 nucleotides: TGTGCCAGCAGTTTGCTGACGGAGACCTACGAGCAGTACTTC. The encoded protein is CASSLLTETYEQYF. The V call is TRBV6-5, the J call TRBJ2-7; D ambiguous. The CDR3 contains 14 residues. V was shortened by 4 bases and J by 2 bases, with 12 bases between the two germline ends. CDR1 is MNHEY, CDR2 SVGAGI, per germline.

The rearrangement joins TRBV5-1 to TRBJ2-7, with D hard to call. CDR1 is SGHRS and CDR2 is YFSETQ in the germline V gene. V lost 0 bases to trimming and J lost 1 base, with 11 bases between them. The CDR3 runs 15 residues. The CDR3 loop reads CASSLAPGASYEQYF. In DNA form, the CDR3 reads TGCGCCAGCAGCTTGGCCCCCGGAGCTTCCTACGAGCAGTACTTC.

This clone occurred once. CDR3 nucleotides: TGTGCCACCCGGGCGGGACAGGGGGCATGGGAGCAGTACTTC. Residues: CATRAGQGAWEQYF. The V and J genes are TRBV2 and TRBJ2-7; 12 nucleotides line up with TRBD1. The CDR3 has 14 amino acids. V shed 10 bases, J shed 7 bases, and the junction held 11 bases outside the gene matches. Germline CDR1 reads SNHLY; CDR2 reads FYNNEI.

The chain is built from TRBV6-1 and TRBJ1-6, with D possibly being TRBD1 (6 bases). Trimming removed 7 bases from V and 7 bases from J, with 8 bases in between. Germline CDR1 and CDR2: MNHNS and SASEGT. The CDR3 covers 12 residues. The CDR3 loop is CASNTGNSPLHF. Here the CDR3 DNA reads TGTGCCAGCAACACAGGGAATTCACCCCTCCACTTT.

The chain uses TRBV4-1 and TRBJ1-5; unclear D gene. Trimming shortened V by 4 bases and J by 2 bases, and 12 bases separated the two germline ends. The germline V gene encodes CDR1 MGHRA and CDR2 YSYEKL. There are 15 residues in the CDR3. CDR3 coding DNA: TGCGCCAGCAGCCGAGAGCTAGTTGGCAATCAGCCCCAGCATTTT. It translates to CASSRELVGNQPQHF.

The gene calls are TRBV6-1 and TRBJ2-2; no definite D call. Germline CDR1 is MNHNS and CDR2 is SASEGT. Trimming stripped 4 bases from V and 3 bases from J, with 18 bases between. The CDR3 has 17 residues. The CDR3, as DNA: TGTGCCAGCAGTGGACCTCCGTGGAAACGGGACACCGGGGAGCTGTTTTTT. Translated: CASSGPPWKRDTGELFF.

This clone showed up just once. The chain combines TRBV6-5 with TRBJ2-1, with 10 bases aligning to TRBD2. This CDR3 comprises 15 residues. V dropped 5 bases and J dropped 3; count of bases not matched to a gene: 4. Germline CDR1 MNHEY, CDR2 SVGAGI. The CDR3 loop is CASSTSGTLYNEQFF. The CDR3 DNA reads as TGTGCCAGCAGTACTAGCGGGACCCTCTACAATGAGCAGTTCTTC.

The J gene is TRBJ2-5, the V gene TRBV6-5, with TRBD2 identical over 7 bases. There are 13 residues in the CDR3. CDR1 and CDR2 from the germline V gene are MNHEY and SVGAGI. Trimming removed 0 bases from V and 7 bases from J; junction bases left unmatched: 2. For the CDR3, the DNA is TGTGCCAGCAGTTACTCTGGGGAGGGGACCCAGTACTTC. Its protein product is CASSYSGEGTQYF.

The gene calls are TRBV7-8 and TRBJ1-2; the D gene is possibly TRBD1 (5 bases). CDR1 SGHVS and CDR2 FQNEAQ come from the germline V gene. This CDR3 contains 12 residues. V gave up 5 bases and J gave up 6 bases, with 10 bases separating them. This CDR3 reads CASSGTADGYTF. In nucleotides, the CDR3 is TGTGCCAGCAGCGGGACTGCAGATGGCTACACCTTC. Full variable domain (missing parts from reference TRBV7-8 and TRBJ1-2): GAGVSQSPRYKVAKRGQDVALRCDPISGHVSLFWYQQALGQGPEFLTYFQNEAQLDKSGLPSDRFFAERPEGSVSTLKIQRTQQEDSAVYLCASSGTADGYTFGSGTRLTVV.

This clone appeared a single time. V and J are TRBV14 and TRBJ2-5, with D tentatively TRBD1 or TRBD2 (6 bases each). Looked up from germline, CDR1 is SGHDN and CDR2 is FVKESK. Between the trimmed V and J ends, which lost 6 bases and 2 bases, there was a span of 10 bases. CDR3 length: 13 amino acids. DNA for the CDR3: TGTGCCAGCAGGAGGAGGGGGCAAGAGACCCAGTACTTC. It codes for CASRRRGQETQYF.

The chain employs TRBV7-9 and TRBJ2-1, with D unclear. V was trimmed by 7 bases and J by 0 bases, leaving 16 bases between them. The CDR3 is 16 residues long. Germline V CDR1 and CDR2: SEHNR, FQNEAQ (reference sequence). In DNA form, the CDR3 reads TGTGCCAGCAAGTCCCGAGTCCCTAGCTCCTACAATGAGCAGTTCTTC. It codes for CASKSRVPSSYNEQFF.

This chain connects TRBV9 to TRBJ2-7, with D uncertain. This CDR3 has 14 amino acids. V was cut by 0 bases and J by 1 base, with 8 bases left in between. Germline V gives CDR1 SGDLS, CDR2 YYNGEE. Here the CDR3 DNA reads TGTGCCAGCAGCGTAGTTGACCTTTCCTACGAGCAGTACTTC. It encodes CASSVVDLSYEQYF.

The V call is TRBV6-5, the J call TRBJ2-7; 7 nucleotides agree with TRBD1. This CDR3 has 14 amino acids. In germline, CDR1 is MNHEY, CDR2 SVGAGI. V shed 7 bases, J shed 6 bases, and the junction held 12 bases outside the gene matches. In nucleotides, the CDR3 is TGTGCCAGCACCCCCAGGACAGGCAGCGGCGAGCAGTACTTC. Its translation is CASTPRTGSGEQYF.